This TCR beta chain comes out of a study of CD8 T cells in Susac syndrome (dated by TCRdb to between 2017 and 2020). Turning to the overall study: Whether CD8+ T cell activation and differentiation in Susac syndrome was antigen driven was tested using repertoire sequencing.

Peripheral blood CD8+ and CD4+ T cells from healthy donors, Susac syndrome patients and multiple sclerosis patients were profiled using high-throughput TCR beta sequencing. Healthy donors were age- and sex-matched controls. Bulk CD8+ and CD4+ T cells were purified magnetically by negative isolation, whereas CD8+ TEMRA cells were enriched by FACS. Blood was collected in EDTA tubes and processed within 24 hours, with PBMCs isolated through density gradient centrifugation. PBMCs intended for TCR sequencing were frozen in liquid nitrogen and were later thawed in a 37 degrees C water bath. The sorted or isolated CD4+, CD8+ and CD8+ TEMRA cells had a purity of 90% or higher. V is pared back by 4 bases and J by 0 bases, with 6 bases lying between the germline termini. Its CDR3 holds 13 amino acids, cysteine through phenylalanine. Only the CDR3 region is kept as DNA, spanning 39 bases read in frame from base 1. As encoded in the germline V gene, CDR1 is SGDLS while CDR2 is YYNGEE.

RNA was extracted using the RNeasy kit, and about 0.5 to 1 microgram was reverse transcribed with random hexamers. The immunoSEQ multiplex PCR assay, which covers 54 Vbeta and 13 Jbeta segments, was used to amplify TCR beta CDR3 regions. Bias from PCR amplification was corrected by using a synthetic template baseline for primer optimization and for computational correction. In the paper's pipeline: Reads were assigned to V, D and J genes according to IMGT and analyzed in immunoSEQ Analyzer, with only productive sequences retained. To calculate clonality, Shannon entropy was normalized by log2 of the number of productive unique sequences and then subtracted from one. Public and private clones were assessed among the 100 most prevalent clones of each patient and control. A clone was defined as Susac-specific if it was absent from the healthy and MS cohorts, from 950 to 1,300 published viral clones and from other ImmuneACCESS disease sequences. TCRdb reanalyzed the raw reads on its own, using fastp at Q25 for trimming and MiXCR for clone calling, and kept in-frame beta chains. Each entry is one CDR3 protein sequence, shown with its most common DNA and genes. TCRdb, not the original authors, processed these V and J calls. This sample is represented by roughly 160,000 distinct CDR3 sequences; around 94% of them were singletons. The biggest ten clones account for around 0.14% of the sample.

The paper as a whole reports these results and caveats: The TCR sequencing and HLA analysis was acknowledged to have included a relatively small number of individuals.

This clonotype appeared a few times. The antigen it binds to is not known. No much larger clone is present one base from it, and per-base qualities are unavailable. The sequencing input was CD4+ T cells from PBMCs. The sequence was obtained from a human donor in good health. Recombination connected TRBV9 to TRBJ2-3; no D gene is confidently identified. The CDR3 protein is CASSTSSTDTQYF. The DNA reads as follows: TGTGCCAGCAGCACCTCTAGCACAGATACGCAGTATTTT.